This T cell receptor beta chain emerged from a study of OX40 agonist ivuxolimab in advanced cancers. Study in general: Ivuxolimab is an agonistic anti-OX40 (CD134) antibody, and patients were treated with it. Study-level points and caveats: Some patients without response likewise showed low normalized clonal expansion. Circulating CD4+ and CD8+ T cells showed clonal expansion by week 6 at 0.1 to 3.0 mg/kg.

This clone was detected only a few times. Its specificity is unknown. No patient had autoimmune disease or received systemic immunosuppression. This CDR3 comprises 15 residues. From germline, CDR1 is SGHKS and CDR2 YYEKEE (reference sequence). V shed 2 bases and J 4 bases; nucleotides not matched to a gene: 8. Using immunoSEQ multiplex PCR, the repertoire was profiled, and TCRdb retains in-frame clones only, with some absent. The table records more than 100,000 clones, roughly 91% of them present only once. This chain links TRBV5-5 with TRBJ2-5; TRBD2 aligns across 7 bases. The source of this sequence is an adult with an advanced solid tumor such as melanoma, head and neck, liver or kidney cancer. Specimen: CD4+ or CD8+ T cells sorted from blood, collected in a trial of the OX40 agonist ivuxolimab. The CDR3 loop reads CASSFGGEGTETQYF. The CDR3 DNA is TGTGCCAGCAGCTTTGGAGGGGAGGGGACAGAGACCCAGTACTTC.